The T cell receptor beta chain described here comes from a study of graft-versus-host responses after intestinal transplantation (dated by TCRdb to the early 2020s). About the full investigation: The transplants that recipients received were multivisceral, liver-intestinal, or isolated intestinal. The cohort enrolled around 23 intestinal transplant recipients including one retransplant, and a few patients lacking pretransplant specimens were excluded. Every recipient was given anti-thymocyte globulin induction, then maintenance tacrolimus and steroids for about three years. Rather than going through the commercial service, samples from a few later patients were sequenced in-house on an Illumina MiSeq and processed with MiXCR. Alloreactive clones were identified by sequencing pre-transplant mixed lymphocyte reaction products and comparing these products with unstimulated pre-transplant donor and recipient T cells. Graft-versus-host and host-versus-graft alloreactive T cell clones were tracked in the graft, circulation and bone marrow after intestinal transplantation using bulk TCR-beta CDR3 sequencing. Donor T cell macrochimerism was defined as a peak of at least 4% donor T cells among recipient peripheral blood mononuclear cells.

Blood samples were collected up to 4 times in the first month after transplant and then at least monthly when available. Summary of the overall study and its limitations: High GvH to HvG T cell clonal ratios were observed in the allografts of patients with donor T cell macrochimerism. The relatively low number and heterogeneity of intestinal transplant patients limited the conclusions. Early after transplant, peak levels of circulating GvH clones were found to be associated with declines in HvG clones. GvH clones were found in recipient bone marrow, and some of the GvH clones appeared earlier in ileal mucosa or blood, which is consistent with an intestinal mucosal origin.

Clipping removes 2 bases from V and 3 bases from J, with 8 as the unmatched junction base count. From cysteine to phenylalanine, the CDR3 is 16 amino acids long. Only CDR3 DNA is held: 48 bases, read in frame from base 1. CDR1 and CDR2 (MNHEY, SVGAGI) derive from the germline V gene. Details on this clone: Its antigen specificity is not known. No clone much larger than this one lies a single base away; base qualities are absent.

The library was obtained by the immunoSEQ multiplex PCR assay. For most patients, high-throughput TCR-beta CDR3 sequencing of genomic DNA was performed by Adaptive Biotechnologies. On the authors' methods: TCR sequencing data were retrieved from Adaptive's ImmunoSEQ software for 15 to 20 patients, whereas a few other patients were processed with MiXCR and VDJtools. Because the origin of CDR3 nucleotide sequences shared between donor and recipient could not be assigned, those sequences were removed. To be classed as alloreactive, a clone needed at least 2-fold expansion over unstimulated cells and a minimum CFSE-low frequency of 0.002% (template counts) or 0.001% (read counts). Clones were considered mappable if detected in sequenced pre-transplant spleen, lymph node, or MLR CFSE-low populations of the donor or recipient. The cumulative frequency of alloreactive clones was calculated as a percentage of all sequences, weighted by copy number. Imported from immuneACCESS, the table was reduced by TCRdb to in-frame sequences with V and J called. These copies leave out some clones; in studies compared against another copy, an unresolved V gene accounts for under half, and the cause of the remainder is not known. V, J and clone size were drawn from that table, and D and trimming were deduced from the DNA. Across this sample there are around 96,000 clones, with 90% seen only once. The top ten clonotypes cover about 15% of the sample.

Here the chain combines TRBV6-5 and TRBJ2-3; 7 bases in the junction line up with TRBD1. The clonotype was recovered from a human patient who received an intestinal transplant, so some T cells may come from the graft donor. This material consisted of PBMCs, taken about 450 days after intestinal transplant. The nucleotide sequence is given as TGTGCCAGCAGTTACCTCTCACCCAGGGGGACAGATACGCAGTATTTT. This codes for CASSYLSPRGTDTQYF.